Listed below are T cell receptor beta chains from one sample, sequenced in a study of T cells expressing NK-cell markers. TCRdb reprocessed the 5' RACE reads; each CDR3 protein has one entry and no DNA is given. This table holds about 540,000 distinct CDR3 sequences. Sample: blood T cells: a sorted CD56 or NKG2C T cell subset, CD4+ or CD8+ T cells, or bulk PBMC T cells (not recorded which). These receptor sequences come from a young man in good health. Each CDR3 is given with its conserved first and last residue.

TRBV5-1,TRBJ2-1,CASSLEAGGYNEQFF
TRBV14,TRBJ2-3,CASSQHLQDTQYF
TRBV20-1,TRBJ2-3,CSARDRTNTDTQYF
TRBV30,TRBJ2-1,CAWGSSGRISYNEQFF
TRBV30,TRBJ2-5,CAWAGGKETQYF
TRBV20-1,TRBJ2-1,CSARARTGWDEQFF
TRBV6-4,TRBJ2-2,CASPSRRPGELFF
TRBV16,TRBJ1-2,CASSQRRGGYTF
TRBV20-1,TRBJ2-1,CSARDRLKPDYNEQFF
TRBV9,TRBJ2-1,CASSYSGGRAIAYNEQFF
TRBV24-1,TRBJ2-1,CATSDPQGLVEGNEQFF
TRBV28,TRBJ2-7,CASSLWEAEQYF
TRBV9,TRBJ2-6,CASSFSQSGANVLTF
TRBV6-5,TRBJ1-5,CASSSTPTGYSNQPQHF
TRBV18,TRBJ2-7,CASSPWTVTGAYEQYF
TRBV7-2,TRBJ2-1,CASSPEGGGSYNEQFF
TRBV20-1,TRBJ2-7,CSATLGHTGPYEQYF
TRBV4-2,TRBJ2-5,CASSQDRGSRETQYF
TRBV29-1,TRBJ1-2,CSVNPQESYTF
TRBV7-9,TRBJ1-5,CASSRVPGQGADQPQHF
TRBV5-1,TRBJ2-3,CASSLPGLASASTDTQYF
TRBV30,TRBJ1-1,CAWSVQKWVRAEAFF
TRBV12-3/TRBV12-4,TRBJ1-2,CASSPRGRGYGYTF
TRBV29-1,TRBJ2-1,CSVELRDRESYNEQFF
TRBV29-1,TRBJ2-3,CSLRSADTQYF
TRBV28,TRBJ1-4,CASSSRPVKLFF
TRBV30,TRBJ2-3,CAWSKLAGADTQYF
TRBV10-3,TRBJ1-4,CAISGSEGEKLFF
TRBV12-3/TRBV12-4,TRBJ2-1,CASSPRLALMYNEQFF
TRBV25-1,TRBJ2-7,CASSRQGVAEQYF
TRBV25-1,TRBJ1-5,CASSEYRDNQPQHF
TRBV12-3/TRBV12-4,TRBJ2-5,CASSFSREGLGTQYF
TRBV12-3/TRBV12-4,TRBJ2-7,CASSPSTRGVSYEQYF
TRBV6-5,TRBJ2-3,CASSYGPTTDTQYF
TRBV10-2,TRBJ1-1,CASSAPRQGNTEAFF
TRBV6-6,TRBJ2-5,CASGRAGETQYF
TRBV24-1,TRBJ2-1,CATSDSTSGPSYNEQFF
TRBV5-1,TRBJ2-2,CASSLILVGRGNTGELFF
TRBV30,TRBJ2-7,CAWSVGQTRGSYEQYF
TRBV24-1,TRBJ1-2,CATSAGQGAVSYGYTF
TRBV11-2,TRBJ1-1,CASKPIPGQVNTEAFF
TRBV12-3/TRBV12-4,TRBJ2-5,CASREGETQYF
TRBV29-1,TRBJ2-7,CSVFSGGREEQYF
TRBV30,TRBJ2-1,CAKNDLQGKFF
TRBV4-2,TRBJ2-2,CASSQDAREVTGELFF
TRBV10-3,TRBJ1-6,CAISEGLLATNNSPLHF
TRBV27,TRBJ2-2,CASSFRTGELFF
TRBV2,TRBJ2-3,CASRRGAEGYF
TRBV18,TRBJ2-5,CASSPAGEGETQYF
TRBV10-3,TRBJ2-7,CAIRDSGRADSKQYF
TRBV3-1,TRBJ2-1,CASSHRAGPGEQFF
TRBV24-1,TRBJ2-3,CATSDRGQIRTDTQYF
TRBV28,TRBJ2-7,CASSPASGVAYEQYF
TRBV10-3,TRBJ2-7,CAISVEGYEQYF
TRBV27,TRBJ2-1,CASRDREVDEQFF
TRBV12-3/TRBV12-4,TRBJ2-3,CASSRRGENTQYF
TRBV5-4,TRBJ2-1,CASSSPGQILNEQFF
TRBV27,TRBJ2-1,CASSGVAGGISSYNEQFF
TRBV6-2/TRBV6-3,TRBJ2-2,CASQYSPGTPGWELFF
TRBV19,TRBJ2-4,CASGGTDIQYF